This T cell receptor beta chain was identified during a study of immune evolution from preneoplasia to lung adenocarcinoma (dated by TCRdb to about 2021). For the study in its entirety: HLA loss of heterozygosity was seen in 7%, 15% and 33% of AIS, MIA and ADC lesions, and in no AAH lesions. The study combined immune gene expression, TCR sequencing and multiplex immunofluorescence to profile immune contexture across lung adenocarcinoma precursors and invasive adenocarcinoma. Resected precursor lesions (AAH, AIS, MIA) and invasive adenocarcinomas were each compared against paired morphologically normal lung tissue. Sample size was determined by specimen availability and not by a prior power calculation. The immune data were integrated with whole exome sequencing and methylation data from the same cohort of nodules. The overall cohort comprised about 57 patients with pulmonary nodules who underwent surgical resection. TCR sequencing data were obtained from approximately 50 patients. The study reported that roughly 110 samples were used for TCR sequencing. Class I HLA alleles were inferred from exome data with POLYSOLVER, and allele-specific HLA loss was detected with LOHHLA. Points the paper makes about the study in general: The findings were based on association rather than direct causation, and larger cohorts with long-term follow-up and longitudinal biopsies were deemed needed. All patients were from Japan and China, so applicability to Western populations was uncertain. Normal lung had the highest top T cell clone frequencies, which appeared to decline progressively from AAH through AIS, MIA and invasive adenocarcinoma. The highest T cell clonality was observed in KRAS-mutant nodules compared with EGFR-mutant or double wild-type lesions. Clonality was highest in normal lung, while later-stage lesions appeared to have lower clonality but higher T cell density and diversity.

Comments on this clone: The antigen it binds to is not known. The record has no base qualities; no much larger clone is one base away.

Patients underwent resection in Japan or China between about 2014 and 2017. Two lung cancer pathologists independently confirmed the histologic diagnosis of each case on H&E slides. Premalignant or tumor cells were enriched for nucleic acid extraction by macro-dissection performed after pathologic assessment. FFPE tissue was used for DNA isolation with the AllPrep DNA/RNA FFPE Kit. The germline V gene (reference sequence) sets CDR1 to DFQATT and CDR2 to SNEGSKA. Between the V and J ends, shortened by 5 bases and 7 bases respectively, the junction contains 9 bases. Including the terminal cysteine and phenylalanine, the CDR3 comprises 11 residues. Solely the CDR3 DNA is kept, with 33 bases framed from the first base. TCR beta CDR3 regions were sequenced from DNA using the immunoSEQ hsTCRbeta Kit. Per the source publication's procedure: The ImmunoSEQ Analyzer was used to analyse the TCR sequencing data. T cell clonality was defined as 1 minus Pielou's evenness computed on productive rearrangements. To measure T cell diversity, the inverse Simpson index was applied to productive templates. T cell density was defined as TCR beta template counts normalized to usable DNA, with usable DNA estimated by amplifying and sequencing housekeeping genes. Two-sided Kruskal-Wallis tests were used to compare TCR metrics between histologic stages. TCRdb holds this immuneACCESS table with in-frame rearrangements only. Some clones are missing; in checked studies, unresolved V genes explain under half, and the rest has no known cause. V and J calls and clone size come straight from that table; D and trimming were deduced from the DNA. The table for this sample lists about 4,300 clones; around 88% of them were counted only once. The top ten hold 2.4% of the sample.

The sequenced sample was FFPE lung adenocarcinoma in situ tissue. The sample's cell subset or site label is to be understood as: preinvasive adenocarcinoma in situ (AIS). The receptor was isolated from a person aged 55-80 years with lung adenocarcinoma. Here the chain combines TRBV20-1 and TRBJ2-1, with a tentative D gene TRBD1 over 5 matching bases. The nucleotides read TGCAGTGCTGGACATGGGAATGAGCAGTTCTTC. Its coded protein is CSAGHGNEQFF.